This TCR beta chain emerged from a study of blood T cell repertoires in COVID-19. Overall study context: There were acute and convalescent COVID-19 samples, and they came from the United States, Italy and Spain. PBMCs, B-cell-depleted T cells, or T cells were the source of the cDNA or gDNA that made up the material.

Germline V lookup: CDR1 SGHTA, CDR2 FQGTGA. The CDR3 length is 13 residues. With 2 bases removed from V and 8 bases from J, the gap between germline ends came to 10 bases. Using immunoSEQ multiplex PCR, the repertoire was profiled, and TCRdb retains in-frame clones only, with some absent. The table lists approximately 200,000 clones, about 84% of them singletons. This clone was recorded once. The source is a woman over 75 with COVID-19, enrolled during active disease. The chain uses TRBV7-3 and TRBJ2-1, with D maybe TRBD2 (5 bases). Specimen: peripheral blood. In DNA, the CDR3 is TGTGCCAGCAGCTTATCTAGCTGGGATGAGCAGTTCTTC. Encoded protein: CASSLSSWDEQFF.